Listed below are T cell receptor beta chains from one sample, sequenced in a study of T cells in Graves' hyperthyroidism and ophthalmopathy. In TCRdb, the multiplex PCR reads were re-called with MiXCR into one record per CDR3 protein. Among under 350,000 distinct CDR3 sequences, roughly a fifth were seen once, and the ten largest hold about 50%. Sequenced: blood. These receptors were taken from a woman aged 50 to 60 with Graves' hyperthyroidism. Both conserved end residues are part of each CDR3. The order of the fields is V gene, clone size, D gene, J gene, CDR3 DNA, CDR3 protein. D genes are given only for firm matches. Only part of the rows carry a size: once, few, many, or a class if the clone is expanded.

v_call: TRBV20-1; clone_size: many; d_call: .; j_call: TRBJ1-2; cdr3_nt: TGCAGTGCTAGACCCGGGACAACCACCAACTATGGCTACACCTTC; cdr3_aa: CSARPGTTTNYGYTF
v_call: TRBV24-1; clone_size: .; d_call: TRBD2; j_call: TRBJ2-3; cdr3_nt: TGTGCCACCGGGGGGACTAGCGGGCAAACAGATACGCAGTATTTT; cdr3_aa: CATGGTSGQTDTQYF
v_call: TRBV20-1; clone_size: many; d_call: TRBD1; j_call: TRBJ2-7; cdr3_nt: TGCAGTGCTAGAGAGGTAGGGGGCACCGAGCAGTACTTC; cdr3_aa: CSAREVGGTEQYF
v_call: TRBV20-1; clone_size: .; d_call: TRBD2; j_call: TRBJ2-7; cdr3_nt: TGCAGTGTTAATACCAAACGGACTAGCGGGATATACGAGCAGTACTTC; cdr3_aa: CSVNTKRTSGIYEQYF
v_call: TRBV20-1; clone_size: .; d_call: TRBD1; j_call: TRBJ2-2; cdr3_nt: TGCAGTGCTCGGACAGGGGAAAACACCGGGGAGCTGTTTTTT; cdr3_aa: CSARTGENTGELFF
v_call: TRBV7-9; clone_size: many; d_call: TRBD2; j_call: TRBJ2-3; cdr3_nt: TGTGCCAGCAGCTTAGATCTAGCGGGACTCGGTACAGATACGCAGTATTTT; cdr3_aa: CASSLDLAGLGTDTQYF
v_call: TRBV5-1; clone_size: many; d_call: TRBD2; j_call: TRBJ2-1; cdr3_nt: TGCGCCAGCAGCCTTGGGGGGGTGTACAATGAGCAGTTCTTC; cdr3_aa: CASSLGGVYNEQFF
v_call: TRBV18; clone_size: many; d_call: .; j_call: TRBJ1-2; cdr3_nt: TGTGCCAGCTCACCACCACCAGGGGTCTACTATGGCTACACCTTC; cdr3_aa: CASSPPPGVYYGYTF
v_call: TRBV12-3/TRBV12-4; clone_size: .; d_call: TRBD1; j_call: TRBJ2-2; cdr3_nt: TGTGCCAGCAGTCAGGACAGGAGGCGCCCCGGGGAACTGTTTTTT; cdr3_aa: CASSQDRRRPGELFF
v_call: TRBV6-1; clone_size: few; d_call: .; j_call: TRBJ1-1; cdr3_nt: TGTGCCAGCAGTGAAGCGCGTAGGACAGAGAACACTGAAGCTTTCTTT; cdr3_aa: CASSEARRTENTEAFF
v_call: TRBV11-2; clone_size: .; d_call: .; j_call: TRBJ2-2; cdr3_nt: TGTGCCAGCAGCTTAGATATGATGTACACCGGGGAGCTGTTTTTT; cdr3_aa: CASSLDMMYTGELFF
v_call: TRBV4-1; clone_size: few; d_call: .; j_call: TRBJ2-3; cdr3_nt: TGCGCCAGCAGCCAACGCCGGACCAGGGGCGATACGCAGTATTTT; cdr3_aa: CASSQRRTRGDTQYF
v_call: TRBV19; clone_size: .; d_call: .; j_call: TRBJ1-2; cdr3_nt: TGTGCCAGTAGTATATCGACAGGAAATTTCTATGGCTACACCTTC; cdr3_aa: CASSISTGNFYGYTF
v_call: TRBV2; clone_size: .; d_call: TRBD2; j_call: TRBJ2-7; cdr3_nt: TGTGCCAGCAGTGAAGGTAGACTAGCGGGCTCCTACGAGCAGTACTTC; cdr3_aa: CASSEGRLAGSYEQYF
v_call: TRBV11-1; clone_size: many; d_call: TRBD2; j_call: TRBJ2-7; cdr3_nt: TGTGCCAGCAGTCTTGGAGGGACTAGCGGCTACGAGCAGTACTTC; cdr3_aa: CASSLGGTSGYEQYF
v_call: TRBV28; clone_size: many; d_call: .; j_call: TRBJ2-7; cdr3_nt: TGTGCCAGTGAAATTGGGAAGGGAGACTACGAGCAGTACTTC; cdr3_aa: CASEIGKGDYEQYF
v_call: TRBV12-3/TRBV12-4; clone_size: many; d_call: .; j_call: TRBJ1-4; cdr3_nt: TGTGCCAGCAGTTCCCGAAAGTTTAATGAAAAACTGTTTTTT; cdr3_aa: CASSSRKFNEKLFF
v_call: TRBV3-1; clone_size: many; d_call: TRBD2; j_call: TRBJ2-1; cdr3_nt: TGTGCCAGCAGCCCGCGGGAGGGTTCCTACAATGAGCAGTTCTTC; cdr3_aa: CASSPREGSYNEQFF
v_call: TRBV14; clone_size: .; d_call: .; j_call: TRBJ2-1; cdr3_nt: TGTGCCAGCAGCCAAGGCCAAAGCCCATGGGGCTACAATGAGCAGTTCTTC; cdr3_aa: CASSQGQSPWGYNEQFF
v_call: TRBV5-6; clone_size: .; d_call: TRBD1; j_call: TRBJ2-5; cdr3_nt: TGTGCCAGCAGCCCTGACAGGGCAGAGACCCAGTACTTC; cdr3_aa: CASSPDRAETQYF
v_call: TRBV20-1; clone_size: .; d_call: .; j_call: TRBJ1-2; cdr3_nt: TGCAGCCGTCAGCCGGGGGCCTTAGGGGGCTACACCTTC; cdr3_aa: CSRQPGALGGYTF
v_call: TRBV11-2; clone_size: many; d_call: TRBD2; j_call: TRBJ2-1; cdr3_nt: TGTGCCAGCAGCTTAGATAGGGCTAGCGGGAGGTGGGGTGAGCAGTTCTTC; cdr3_aa: CASSLDRASGRWGEQFF
v_call: TRBV9; clone_size: few; d_call: .; j_call: TRBJ1-1; cdr3_nt: TGTGCCAGCAGCGCCGGGCAGACTGAGAACACTGAAGCTTTCTTT; cdr3_aa: CASSAGQTENTEAFF
v_call: TRBV6-1; clone_size: few; d_call: .; j_call: TRBJ2-2; cdr3_nt: TGTGCCAGCAGCCACCTCCGGGACGCCGGACCCGGGGAGCTGTTTTTT; cdr3_aa: CASSHLRDAGPGELFF
v_call: TRBV5-1; clone_size: many; d_call: TRBD2; j_call: TRBJ2-3; cdr3_nt: TGCGCCAGCAGCTTGGCCACTAGCGGACCGCGCACAGATACGCAGTATTTT; cdr3_aa: CASSLATSGPRTDTQYF
v_call: TRBV2; clone_size: .; d_call: .; j_call: TRBJ2-5; cdr3_nt: TGTGCCAGCAGTGAGGTGAAGGAAGAGACCCAGTACTTC; cdr3_aa: CASSEVKEETQYF
v_call: TRBV12-3/TRBV12-4; clone_size: many; d_call: .; j_call: TRBJ2-2; cdr3_nt: TGTGCCAGCAGTCGCTACGGGAAAACCGGGGAGCTGTTTTTT; cdr3_aa: CASSRYGKTGELFF
v_call: TRBV28; clone_size: many; d_call: .; j_call: TRBJ2-3; cdr3_nt: TGTGCCAGCAGTTTCCTCCAAGATACGCAGTATTTT; cdr3_aa: CASSFLQDTQYF
v_call: TRBV2; clone_size: .; d_call: .; j_call: TRBJ1-2; cdr3_nt: TGTGCCAGCAAAACCGGGGGCGAATTTGGGGCTGGCTACACCTTC; cdr3_aa: CASKTGGEFGAGYTF
v_call: TRBV5-1; clone_size: few; d_call: .; j_call: TRBJ2-5; cdr3_nt: TGCGCCAGCAGCTTTATCAGGGTACAAGAGACCCAGTACTTC; cdr3_aa: CASSFIRVQETQYF
v_call: TRBV15; clone_size: few; d_call: TRBD1; j_call: TRBJ1-2; cdr3_nt: TGTGCCACCAGCAGAGATCTGGGGGACAGAAGCTATGGCTACACCTTC; cdr3_aa: CATSRDLGDRSYGYTF
v_call: TRBV6-1; clone_size: many; d_call: .; j_call: TRBJ1-2; cdr3_nt: TGTGCCAGCACCAACAGGGAGTATGGCTACACCTTC; cdr3_aa: CASTNREYGYTF
v_call: TRBV7-8; clone_size: many; d_call: .; j_call: TRBJ2-7; cdr3_nt: TGTGCCAGCAGCTACTCCGGGAGACCTCCCTACTACGAGCAGTACTTC; cdr3_aa: CASSYSGRPPYYEQYF
v_call: TRBV7-9; clone_size: few; d_call: .; j_call: TRBJ2-1; cdr3_nt: TGTGCCAGCAAAAAAGGGATCTGGGATTTCTCTTACAATGAGCAGTTCTTC; cdr3_aa: CASKKGIWDFSYNEQFF
v_call: TRBV25-1; clone_size: .; d_call: TRBD2; j_call: TRBJ2-1; cdr3_nt: TGTGCCAGCAGTGGACCGGGGACTAGCGGGGGGGTACTATACAATGAGCAGTTCTTC; cdr3_aa: CASSGPGTSGGVLYNEQFF
v_call: TRBV5-1; clone_size: .; d_call: TRBD1; j_call: TRBJ2-7; cdr3_nt: TGCGCCAGCAGCTTGGCGTCAGGGGGTGGAGAGCAGTACTTC; cdr3_aa: CASSLASGGGEQYF
v_call: TRBV7-8; clone_size: .; d_call: .; j_call: TRBJ1-1; cdr3_nt: TGTGCCAGCAGCTTAGAAGGGACCTCGGTTTCAGGCACTGAAGCTTTCTTT; cdr3_aa: CASSLEGTSVSGTEAFF
v_call: TRBV11-2; clone_size: .; d_call: .; j_call: TRBJ2-7; cdr3_nt: TGTGCCAGCAGCTTTGGCGGGCACTCCTACGAGCAGTACTTC; cdr3_aa: CASSFGGHSYEQYF
v_call: TRBV14; clone_size: .; d_call: .; j_call: TRBJ2-5; cdr3_nt: TGTGCCAGCAGCGTAATTTCCCGGGACAACCAAGAGACCCAGTACTTC; cdr3_aa: CASSVISRDNQETQYF
v_call: TRBV5-6; clone_size: many; d_call: TRBD1; j_call: TRBJ2-7; cdr3_nt: TGTGCCAGCAGCTTAGGACCCGGGACAGGGGCCTACGAGCAGTACTTC; cdr3_aa: CASSLGPGTGAYEQYF
v_call: TRBV10-2; clone_size: .; d_call: TRBD1; j_call: TRBJ2-1; cdr3_nt: TGCGCCAGCAGTGAGTCGTTTGGGTTAAGCCTATCCGGGACAGATCAGCCCAATGAGCAGTTCTTC; cdr3_aa: CASSESFGLSLSGTDQPNEQFF
v_call: TRBV5-6; clone_size: many; d_call: .; j_call: TRBJ1-5; cdr3_nt: TGTGCCAGCAGCTTGATGCCCGGGTCGGAGCCCCAGCATTTT; cdr3_aa: CASSLMPGSEPQHF
v_call: TRBV20-1; clone_size: .; d_call: .; j_call: TRBJ1-5; cdr3_nt: TGCAGTGCTTTACAAAATAGCAATCAGCCCCAGCATTTT; cdr3_aa: CSALQNSNQPQHF
v_call: TRBV28; clone_size: many; d_call: .; j_call: TRBJ2-7; cdr3_nt: TGTGCCAGCAGTTTTAGGGGGGGCGGCTACGAGCAGTACTTC; cdr3_aa: CASSFRGGGYEQYF